This entry lists 31 T cell receptor beta chains sequenced from one sample in a study of T-cell reconstitution after alpha-beta-depleted transplantation in children. Using unique molecular identifiers, the investigators prepared the TCRbeta library. TCRdb re-analysed the PCR reads in MiXCR, keeping a single row per CDR3 protein. The sample comprises roughly 500,000 distinct CDR3 sequences, roughly an eighth of which are singletons, and 5% to 6% rests with the top ten. The input for sequencing was PBMCs from the stem cell graft donor, taken from the stem cell graft. All receptors derive from a human donor who donated a stem cell graft to a child with combined immunodeficiency.

This clonotype was seen repeatedly, ten times or more. The V gene is TRBV7-2, the J gene TRBJ2-7, with TRBD1 matching 8 bases. J gave up 7 bases and V 2 bases, and 4 bases lay outside the gene matches. The CDR3 is 13 residues long. Per germline, CDR1 SGHTA and CDR2 FQGNSA. CDR3 sequence (DNA): TGTGCCAGCAGCTTACGGACAGGGCTAGAGCAGTACTTC. This gives the protein CASSLRTGLEQYF.

The genes are TRBV3-1 and TRBJ2-7; 11 positions agree with TRBD2. Losses at the gene ends were 4 bases for V and 7 bases for J; bases not matched to a gene: 9. Germline V gene sequence: CDR1 LGHDT, CDR2 YNNKEL (reference sequence). The CDR3 contains 15 residues. Here the CDR3 reads CASSLRLAGMGEQYF. In DNA form, the CDR3 reads TGTGCCAGCAGCCTAAGACTAGCGGGAATGGGGGAGCAGTACTTC.

The chain employs TRBV7-9 and TRBJ1-2; a weak D match, TRBD1 (5 bases). The V end was cut by 5 bases, the J end by 2 bases, with 15 bases between. The germline gives CDR1 SEHNR, CDR2 FQNEAQ (reference sequence). This CDR3 is built from 15 residues. The CDR3: CASSLFGGWNYGYTF. In DNA, the CDR3 is TGTGCCAGCAGCCTGTTCGGGGGGTGGAACTATGGCTACACCTTC.

The V call is TRBV12-3 or TRBV12-4, the J call TRBJ2-1; 9 bases are a match to TRBD1. The CDR3 is 19 amino acids. The junction had 11 bases not matched to a gene; V was cut back by 0 bases and J by 2 bases. CDR3 in amino acids: CASSLALHAGTGTYNEQFF. DNA for the CDR3: TGTGCCAGCAGTTTAGCCCTACACGCCGGGACAGGGACCTACAATGAGCAGTTCTTC.

The table lists this clonotype with many counts. This rearrangement joins TRBV12-3 or TRBV12-4 to TRBJ2-6; 8 positions agree with TRBD2. Losses at the gene ends were 6 bases for V and 0 bases for J; bases not matched to a gene: 10. CDR3 length: 18 amino acids. CDR3 region: CASRLEAGGTSGANVLTF. CDR3 DNA sequence: TGTGCCAGCAGACTAGAGGCGGGGGGCACCTCTGGGGCCAACGTCCTGACTTTC.

This rearrangement joins TRBV28 to TRBJ2-5; 13 bases match TRBD2. The V and J ends lost 7 bases and 2 bases, in that order; junction bases with no gene match: 10. The CDR3 runs to 17 residues. In germline, CDR1 is MDHEN, CDR2 SYDVKM. This CDR3 is CASIGLAGAGKQETQYF. The CDR3 coding sequence is TGTGCCAGCATCGGACTAGCGGGGGCCGGAAAACAAGAGACCCAGTACTTC.

CDR3 nucleotides: TGTGCCAGCAGTTTCTCCGGGGGGCCGGTCTATGAGCAGTTCTTC. This translates into CASSFSGGPVYEQFF. The chain has TRBV12-3 or TRBV12-4 and TRBJ2-1; a possible D gene is TRBD2 (7 bases). Trimming pared 3 bases from V and 8 bases from J, leaving 17 bases between. The CDR3 is 15 residues long.

This rearrangement joins TRBV10-3 to TRBJ1-1, with unresolved D. The CDR3 is made up of 13 amino acids. V was trimmed by 7 bases and J by 1 base, leaving 10 bases between them. Germline lookup yields CDR1 ENHRY and CDR2 SYGVKD. The CDR3 nucleotides are TGTGCCATCACCCCGTTCTCGAACACTGAAGCTTTCTTT. It encodes CAITPFSNTEAFF.

This chain connects TRBV5-1 to TRBJ2-3; TRBD2 agrees at 8 bases. V was pared by 8 bases and J by 3 bases, with 8 bases of the junction left unmatched. Germline values: CDR1 SGHRS, CDR2 YFSETQ. The CDR3 consists of 14 residues. The CDR3 DNA reads as TGCGCCAGTACGGGAGGGGTAGTGACAGATACGCAGTATTTT. This translates into CASTGGVVTDTQYF.

This clonotype was found a few times. V gene TRBV5-1 combines with J gene TRBJ2-7; D tentatively fits TRBD1 or TRBD2 (5 bases each). The V gene lost 2 bases and the J gene lost 1 base, with 10 bases spanning the gap. Per germline, CDR1 SGHRS and CDR2 YFSETQ. This CDR3 is built from 14 residues. The CDR3 spells CASSLIGTSYEQYF. The CDR3 bases are TGCGCCAGCAGCTTAATTGGGACGTCCTACGAGCAGTACTTC.

The rearrangement links TRBV6-6 to TRBJ1-5; no clear D. V was clipped by 7 bases and J by 3 bases, with 10 bases between them. CDR1 and CDR2 from the germline V gene are MNHNY and SVGAGI (reference sequence). The CDR3 length is 13 residues. In DNA, the CDR3 is TGTGCCAGCACCGTCCAGTTCAATCAGCCCCAGCATTTT. It encodes CASTVQFNQPQHF.

The sample holds a few counts of this clonotype. The rearrangement links TRBV25-1 to TRBJ2-7; D gene ambiguous. The V gene's germline CDR1 is MGHDK and CDR2 SYGVNS. The V and J ends lost 3 bases and 3 bases respectively, with 12 bases between them. The CDR3 length is 14 residues. CDR3 in DNA: TGTGCCAGCAGTGATTACCGAGGTTTCTACGAGCAGTACTTC. It encodes CASSDYRGFYEQYF.

The chain links TRBV24-1 to TRBJ2-3; D not certain. Germline V gene data show CDR1 as KGHDR and CDR2 as SFDVKD. V lost 6 bases to trimming and J lost 1 base, with 7 bases between them. The CDR3 is 13 residues long. The CDR3 region is CATSSFGTDTQYF. DNA for the CDR3: TGTGCCACCAGTTCTTTCGGCACAGATACGCAGTATTTT.

This clonotype was seen a handful of times. This chain links TRBV15 with TRBJ2-3; TRBD1 matches at 8 bases. The CDR3 is 16 amino acids. The J segment lost 3 bases and the V segment lost 0 bases, leaving 5 bases of the junction unmatched. Germline CDR1 is LNHNV and CDR2 is YYDKDF (reference sequence). Written as DNA, the CDR3 is TGTGCCACCAGCAGAGATGGGACAGGTCGAACAGATACGCAGTATTTT. Protein product: CATSRDGTGRTDTQYF.

This clonotype was seen repeatedly, ten times or more. The chain recombines TRBV2 with TRBJ1-1, with 9 bases fitting TRBD1. V shed 5 bases and J 5 bases; nucleotides not matched to a gene: 6. Germline CDR1 SNHLY, CDR2 FYNNEI. The CDR3 has 14 amino acids. The CDR3 loop is CASSPDRGSTEAFF. The DNA for the CDR3 is TGTGCCAGCAGTCCCGACAGGGGGAGTACTGAAGCTTTCTTT.

This chain uses TRBV5-4 with TRBJ1-1, with D possibly TRBD1 on 5 matching bases. There are 17 residues in the CDR3. The germline gives CDR1 SGHNT, CDR2 YYREEE (reference sequence). Trimming took off 0 bases at V and 5 bases at J, with 20 bases between the two ends. In nucleotides, the CDR3 is TGTGCCAGCAGCTTGGCCGTCTCCGGAGGGGTTCGGACTGAAGCTTTCTTT. Protein: CASSLAVSGGVRTEAFF.

This clonotype was found many times. The chain joins TRBV6-5 to TRBJ2-1; 7 bases line up with TRBD2. Germline V gives CDR1 MNHEY, CDR2 SVGAGI. V lost 4 bases, J lost 6 bases, and 3 bases stayed unmatched. CDR3 size: 13 residues. DNA of the CDR3: TGTGCCAGCAGTTTGGGACTATTCAATGAGCAGTTCTTC. Protein sequence: CASSLGLFNEQFF.

This clonotype was recorded at least ten times. This chain joins TRBV7-2 and TRBJ2-3; D remains ambiguous. The CDR3 extends over 15 amino acids. V gave up 2 bases and J gave up 4 bases, with 13 bases separating them. Germline V gene sequence: CDR1 SGHTA, CDR2 FQGNSA. CDR3 loop: CASSLRSVGADTQYF. In nucleotides, the CDR3 is TGTGCCAGCAGCTTAAGGTCCGTAGGCGCAGATACGCAGTATTTT.

This chain uses TRBV15 with TRBJ1-6; TRBD1 aligns across 10 bases. The CDR3 has 17 residues. V shed 4 bases and J 6 bases; nucleotides not matched to a gene: 9. The germline V gene encodes CDR1 LNHNV and CDR2 YYDKDF (reference sequence). This CDR3 reads CATSKGTGDPINSPLHF. CDR3 bases: TGTGCCACCAGCAAGGGGACAGGGGACCCAATTAATTCACCCCTCCACTTT.

This clonotype appeared a few times. This chain links TRBV3-1 with TRBJ2-7; TRBD1 agrees at 7 bases. CDR1 is LGHDT, CDR2 YNNKEL, per germline (reference sequence). The CDR3 runs to 15 residues. The V segment lost 4 bases and the J segment 2 bases; nucleotides outside the gene matches: 8. In nucleotides, the CDR3 is TGTGCCAGCAGCCCAAGGACAGGAGCAACCTACGAGCAGTACTTC. This sequence encodes CASSPRTGATYEQYF.

This chain uses TRBV20-1 with TRBJ1-5; possible D gene TRBD1, 5 bases. Germline values: CDR1 DFQATT, CDR2 SNEGSKA (reference sequence). The V end lost 4 bases, the J end lost 0 bases, and 10 bases lay between the germline ends. The CDR3 is made up of 14 amino acids. CDR3 in amino acids: CSAMGGGSNQPQHF. The CDR3 DNA sequence: TGCAGTGCTATGGGCGGGGGTAGCAATCAGCCCCAGCATTTT.

The CDR3 is CSARDPGQDYNEQFF. CDR3 DNA: TGCAGTGCTAGAGATCCGGGACAGGATTACAATGAGCAGTTCTTC. The chain is built from TRBV20-1 and TRBJ2-1; 8 bases fit TRBD1. The CDR3 is 15 residues long. V was clipped by 0 bases and J by 4 bases; unmatched bases: 5. Looked up from germline, CDR1 is DFQATT and CDR2 is SNEGSKA (reference sequence).

This clonotype has a handful of counts. The gene calls are TRBV7-9 and TRBJ2-7; D unresolved. V was clipped by 5 bases and J by 2 bases, with 16 bases between them. The CDR3 is made up of 15 amino acids. Looked up from germline, CDR1 is SEHNR and CDR2 is FQNEAQ (reference sequence). In DNA form, the CDR3 reads TGTGCCAGCAGCCCCCCCCACAGCCCCACCTACGAGCAGTACTTC. It encodes CASSPPHSPTYEQYF.

V gene TRBV6-1 combines with J gene TRBJ2-2, with TRBD2 matching over 8 bases. The V gene end was trimmed by 10 bases and the J gene end by 5 bases; junction bases not matched to a gene: 12. This CDR3 comprises 15 residues. Germline V gene data show CDR1 as MNHNS and CDR2 as SASEGT. CDR3 DNA sequence: TGTGCCACGACCGGTAGCGGGGATTTTACCGGGGAGCTGTTTTTT. This sequence encodes CATTGSGDFTGELFF.

The CDR3 loop reads CASGSISGSPEQYF. CDR3 sequence (DNA): TGTGCTAGTGGTTCGATTAGCGGGAGTCCCGAGCAGTACTTC. V gene TRBV12-5 combines with J gene TRBJ2-7; 9 bases align to TRBD2. The germline gives CDR1 LGHNT, CDR2 FRNRAP. V shed 4 bases and J 6 bases; nucleotides not matched to a gene: 7. This CDR3 spans 14 amino acids.

This clonotype was detected only a few times. The chain uses TRBV29-1 and TRBJ2-7, with 8 positions matching TRBD2. J was trimmed by 4 bases and V by 8 bases; bases with no gene match: 4. The CDR3 loop spans 11 amino acids. Germline lookup yields CDR1 SQVTM and CDR2 ANQGSEA. The CDR3 region is CSSREGYEQYF. DNA for the CDR3: TGCAGCTCACGGGAGGGTTACGAGCAGTACTTC.

Ten or more counts support this clonotype. This chain joins TRBV5-1 and TRBJ2-1, with D possibly being TRBD2 (6 bases). The germline gives CDR1 SGHRS, CDR2 YFSETQ. Trimming left V 0 bases short and J 7 bases short, with 11 bases between. CDR3 length: 14 amino acids. The chain's CDR3 is CASSLEVGLNEQFF. In DNA form, the CDR3 reads TGCGCCAGCAGCTTGGAGGTTGGACTAAATGAGCAGTTCTTC. The variable domain in full, with the rest retrieved from reference TRBV5-1 and TRBJ2-1, is KAGVTQTPRYLIKTRGQQVTLSCSPISGHRSVSWYQQTPGQGLQFLFEYFSETQRNKGNFPGRFSGRQFSNSRSEMNVSTLELGDSALYLCASSLEVGLNEQFFGPGTRLTVL.

This clonotype was observed many times. V gene TRBV11-2 combines with J gene TRBJ2-7; 14 bases are a match to TRBD2. After removal of 4 bases from V and 2 bases from J, the junction contained 1 base not matched to a gene. Germline CDR1 reads SGHAT; CDR2 reads FQNNGV. This CDR3 region has 15 residues. The CDR3 DNA follows: TGTGCCAGCAGCTCGGGACTAGCGGGAGCCTACGAGCAGTACTTC. Amino acid sequence: CASSSGLAGAYEQYF.

In its sample, this clonotype was seen a few times. The chain carries TRBV24-1 and TRBJ2-2; the D is unclear. The CDR3 is 13 residues long. Trimming took 5 bases from V and 4 from J, leaving 7 bases between them. The germline gives CDR1 KGHDR, CDR2 SFDVKD. The CDR3 loop reads CATSGGSTGELFF. The DNA for the CDR3 is TGTGCCACCAGTGGGGGATCCACCGGGGAGCTGTTTTTT.

This chain connects TRBV6-1 to TRBJ1-2; 7 bases fit TRBD1. This CDR3 has 14 residues. Germline V gene lookup returns CDR1 MNHNS and CDR2 SASEGT. The junction had 8 bases not matched to a gene; V was cut back by 6 bases and J by 4 bases. DNA of the CDR3: TGTGCCAGCAGCTCGCGACAGGGTGGCTATGGCTACACCTTC. This gives the protein CASSSRQGGYGYTF.

The chain employs TRBV13 and TRBJ2-1; 8 positions match TRBD1. The CDR3 length is 16 residues. J lost 8 bases, V lost 4 bases, and 13 bases had no gene match. Germline V CDR1 and CDR2: PRHDT, FYEKMQ (reference sequence). The CDR3 reads CASSSPGTGAMYEQFF. The CDR3 DNA is TGTGCCAGCAGCTCACCCGGGACAGGAGCTATGTATGAGCAGTTCTTC.